A selection of T cell receptor beta chains follows, all from one sample in a study of blood T cell repertoires in COVID-19. Data came from immunoSEQ multiplex PCR; TCRdb stores just in-frame clones and leaves some out. Here the sample spans roughly 34,000 clones, 75% to 90% being singletons. Material: peripheral blood. All receptors derive from a woman of 80 years or more with active or convalescent COVID-19. The CDR3 runs from the conserved cysteine through the conserved F or W. D genes are given only for firm matches. Size is omitted from some rows. Given values are once, few, many or a class for expanded clones.

>TRBV5-1|once|TRBJ2-2|.
TGCGCCAGCAGCCCGGAGGGAGTGGGGATTAGCACCGGGGAGCTGTTTTTT
CASSPEGVGISTGELFF
>TRBV19|.|TRBJ1-2|TRBD1
TGTGCCAGTAGAGCCGCGACAGGGGGAGGATATGGCTACACCTTC
CASRAATGGGYGYTF
>TRBV6-5|few|TRBJ1-1|.
TGTGCCAGCACAGAGGAGGGGTATGCCACTGAAGCTTTCTTT
CASTEEGYATEAFF
>TRBV19|once|TRBJ1-5|TRBD1
TGTGCCAGTAGTATCGGACAGGGGGCTCAGCCCCAGCATTTT
CASSIGQGAQPQHF
>TRBV3-1/TRBV3-2|.|TRBJ2-5|.
TGTGCCAGCAGCCGGTGGACAGCAGAGACCCAGTACTTC
CASSRWTAETQYF
>TRBV6-5|.|TRBJ1-2|.
TGTGCCAGCAGTCCTAGCGGGGGAACGAACTATGGCTACACCTTC
CASSPSGGTNYGYTF
>TRBV5-1|.|TRBJ1-1|.
TGCGCCAGCAGCTTGCGTTGGGGGGGCAACACTGAAGCTTTCTTT
CASSLRWGGNTEAFF
>TRBV6-5|.|TRBJ2-2|TRBD1
TGTGCCAGCAGTTACGACAGGGCGGGTGTCACCGGGGAGCTGTTTTTT
CASSYDRAGVTGELFF
>TRBV19|few|TRBJ1-3|.
TGTGCCAGTAGTTTGAAATCGGTTGCTGGAAACACCATATATTTT
CASSLKSVAGNTIYF
>TRBV3-1/TRBV3-2|.|TRBJ1-6|TRBD1
TGTGCCAGCAGCCCCCTGGACAGGTATAATTCACCCCTCCACTTT
CASSPLDRYNSPLHF
>TRBV5-1|.|TRBJ2-1|TRBD2
TGCGCCAGCAGCTTGGTACCGGGACTAGCCGCCAATGAGCAGTTCTTC
CASSLVPGLAANEQFF
>TRBV18|.|TRBJ2-1|TRBD2
TGTGCCAGCTCACCTATCCCCCTAGCTAGCGGGGGAGATAATGAGCAGTTCTTC
CASSPIPLASGGDNEQFF
>TRBV18|.|TRBJ2-2|.
TGTGCCAGCTCACCACTAGTCGGCACCGGGGAGCTGTTTTTT
CASSPLVGTGELFF
>TRBV2|.|TRBJ1-4|.
TGTGCCAGCAGTGACCACTTCAGGGATGAAAAACTGTTTTTT
CASSDHFRDEKLFF
>TRBV11-1|.|TRBJ2-3|TRBD1
TGTGCCAGCAGTTCCGGGACAGCCGGCTCAGATACGCAGTATTTT
CASSSGTAGSDTQYF
>TRBV20-1|.|TRBJ2-3|TRBD2
TGCAGTGCTAGTCGGGGGGGGAGCACAGATACGCAGTATTTT
CSASRGGSTDTQYF
>TRBV19|once|TRBJ1-2|TRBD1
TGTGCCAGTCGCAACAGGGGTGACTATGGCTACACCTTC
CASRNRGDYGYTF
>TRBV18|.|TRBJ1-5|TRBD1
TGTGCCAGCTCATCTTTACAGGGGAGCAATCAGCCCCAGCATTTT
CASSSLQGSNQPQHF
>TRBV6-5|.|TRBJ1-2|.
TGTGCCAGCAGTTACGGGGCCGGGAACTATGGCTACACCTTC
CASSYGAGNYGYTF
>TRBV11-3|.|TRBJ1-1|.
TGTGCCAGCAGCTTAGAAGCGAACACTGAAGCTTTCTTT
CASSLEANTEAFF
>TRBV19|once|TRBJ2-2|.
TGTGCCAGTAGTATAGGGAGGTACACCGGGGAGCTGTTTTTT
CASSIGRYTGELFF
>TRBV10-3|.|TRBJ1-6|.
TGTGCCATCAGATTGGACGGGGAGAGCTCCTATAATTCACCCCTCCACTTT
CAIRLDGESSYNSPLHF
>TRBV3-1/TRBV3-2|.|TRBJ2-5|TRBD2
TGTGCCAGCAGCCCCAGCGGGGGGGCCGGAGAGACCCAGTACTTC
CASSPSGGAGETQYF
>TRBV21-1|few|TRBJ1-1|.
TGTGCCAGCAGCAAAGTAGATCCCTATGAAGCTTTCTTT
CASSKVDPYEAFF
>TRBV5-8|.|TRBJ1-1|.
TGTGCCAGCAGCTTCATACTAACAGGGCGCACTGAAGCTTTCTTT
CASSFILTGRTEAFF
>TRBV19|.|TRBJ1-5|.
TGTGCCAGCAGGGGCGCTGAACGACAGCCCAATCAGCCCCAGCATTTT
CASRGAERQPNQPQHF
>TRBV2|.|TRBJ2-7|.
TGTGCCAGCAGTCCCAGGGAATTCTACGAGCAGTACTTC
CASSPREFYEQYF
>TRBV4-2|.|TRBJ1-2|.
TGTGCCAGCAGCCAAGCCAACAGGCCAGGGGATGGCTACACCTTC
CASSQANRPGDGYTF